The 8 T cell receptor beta chains reported below all come from one sample, sequenced in a study of blood T cell repertoires in COVID-19 (TCRdb year 2020). Receptors were amplified or captured by the immunoSEQ multiplex PCR assay. Entries here come from immuneACCESS through TCRdb and include only in-frame sequences with V and J called. Some clones fail to appear in such tables; in the studies checked, an unresolved V gene covers under half of the shortfall, and the cause of the remainder is unknown. In all, the sample holds about 370,000 clones, and more than 80% of those were seen once. About 2.9% of the sample comes from the top ten. The sequenced sample consisted of peripheral blood. These receptors were collected from a woman aged 25 to 39 with COVID-19, enrolled during active disease.

The chain employs TRBV7-2 and TRBJ2-5, with 10 positions matching TRBD2. J was trimmed by 4 bases and V by 5 bases; bases with no gene match: 4. Germline-derived CDR1 and CDR2 are SGHTA and FQGNSA. The CDR3 covers 14 residues. In DNA, the CDR3 is TGTGCCAGCAGCCCGGGACTAGCGCTAGAGACCCAGTACTTC. Encoded protein: CASSPGLALETQYF.

J is TRBJ1-2 and V is TRBV7-8; no clear D. Trimming took 1 base from V and 1 from J, leaving 7 bases between them. Germline CDR1 is SGHVS and CDR2 is FQNEAQ. The CDR3 has 14 amino acids. As DNA, the CDR3 is TGTGCCAGCAGCTTAGAATCGGTTAACTATGGCTACACCTTC. Protein: CASSLESVNYGYTF.

The chain combines TRBV19 with TRBJ1-2; D might be TRBD1 (6 bases). Per the germline V gene, CDR1 is LNHDA and CDR2 is SQIVND (reference sequence). The CDR3 has 12 residues. The CDR3 coding sequence is TGTGCGTCCCAGGGGCAGGACTATGGCTACACCTTC. Translated, it gives CASQGQDYGYTF.

The chain joins TRBV2 to TRBJ2-3; a possible D gene is TRBD1 (6 bases). This CDR3 is built from 13 residues. Germline V gene lookup returns CDR1 SNHLY and CDR2 FYNNEI. Trimming removed 11 bases from V and 1 base from J, with 13 bases in between. The CDR3: CALRGTGTDTQYF. For the CDR3, the DNA is TGTGCCTTAAGGGGGACCGGCACAGATACGCAGTATTTT.

The chain couples TRBV4-3 to TRBJ1-3, with a possible D match to TRBD1 (5 bases). The CDR3 runs to 16 residues. Trimming shortened V by 3 bases and J by 5 bases, and 17 bases separated the two germline ends. Germline V gives CDR1 LGHNA, CDR2 YSLEER. Here the CDR3 DNA reads TGCGCCAGCAGCCAGGCTTCTCCGGGACTCAGAAACACCATATATTTT. As protein: CASSQASPGLRNTIYF.

The V gene is TRBV6-1, the J gene TRBJ1-6; D possibly corresponds to TRBD1 (5 bases). Germline CDR1 MNHNS, CDR2 SASEGT. The V end lost 2 bases, the J end lost 7 bases, and 15 bases lay between the germline ends. The CDR3 is 16 residues long. CDR3 DNA sequence: TGTGCCAGCAGTGAACTTATATCCCGGGGGAATTCACCCCTCCACTTT. This gives the protein CASSELISRGNSPLHF.

J is TRBJ2-1 and V is TRBV24-1; perhaps TRBD2 as D (5 bases). CDR1 is KGHDR and CDR2 is SFDVKD in the germline V gene. The CDR3 extends over 13 amino acids. Trimming stripped 2 bases from V and 7 bases from J, with 8 bases between. The CDR3 coding sequence is TGTGCCACCAGTGATTACCGGGGAAATGAGCAGTTCTTC. It codes for CATSDYRGNEQFF.

The chain carries TRBV6-5 and TRBJ2-4; D gene uncertain. Trimming removed 6 bases from V and 0 bases from J, with 12 bases in between. Germline values: CDR1 MNHEY, CDR2 SVGAGI. This CDR3 has 15 residues. CDR3 DNA sequence: TGTGCCAGCAGCCCCTCCGGTCGAGCCAAAAACATTCAGTACTTC. Translating it yields CASSPSGRAKNIQYF.